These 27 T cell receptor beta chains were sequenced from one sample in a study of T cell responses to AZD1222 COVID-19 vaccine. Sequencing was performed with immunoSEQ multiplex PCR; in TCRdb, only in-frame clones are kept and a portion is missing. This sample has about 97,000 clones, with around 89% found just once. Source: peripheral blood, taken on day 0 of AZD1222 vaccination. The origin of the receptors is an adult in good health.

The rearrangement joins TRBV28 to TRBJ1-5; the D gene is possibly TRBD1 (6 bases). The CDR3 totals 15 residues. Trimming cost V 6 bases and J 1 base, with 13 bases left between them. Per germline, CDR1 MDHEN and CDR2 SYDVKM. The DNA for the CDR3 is TGTGCCAGCAGCTTGGGACACTTAAGCAATCAGCCCCAGCATTTT. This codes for CASSLGHLSNQPQHF.

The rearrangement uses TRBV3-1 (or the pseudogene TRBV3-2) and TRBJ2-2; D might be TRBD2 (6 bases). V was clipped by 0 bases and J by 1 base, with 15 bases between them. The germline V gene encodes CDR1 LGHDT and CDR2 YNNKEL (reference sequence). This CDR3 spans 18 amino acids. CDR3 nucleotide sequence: TGTGCCAGCAGCCAAGATTGGGCCTGGCGGGGGAACACCGGGGAGCTGTTTTTT. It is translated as CASSQDWAWRGNTGELFF.

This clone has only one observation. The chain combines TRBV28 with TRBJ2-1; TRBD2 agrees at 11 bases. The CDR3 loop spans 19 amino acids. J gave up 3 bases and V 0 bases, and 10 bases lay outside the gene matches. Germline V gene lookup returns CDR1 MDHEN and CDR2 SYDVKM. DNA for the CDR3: TGTGCCAGCAGTTTATGGGGGGGGACTAGCGGAGCCTACTACAATGAGCAGTTCTTC. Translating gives CASSLWGGTSGAYYNEQFF.

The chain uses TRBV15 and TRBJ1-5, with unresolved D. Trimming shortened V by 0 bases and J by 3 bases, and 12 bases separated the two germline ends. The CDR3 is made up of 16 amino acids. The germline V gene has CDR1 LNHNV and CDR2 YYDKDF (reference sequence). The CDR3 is CATSRDPQEINQPQHF. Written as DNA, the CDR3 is TGTGCCACCAGCAGAGACCCCCAAGAAATCAATCAGCCCCAGCATTTT.

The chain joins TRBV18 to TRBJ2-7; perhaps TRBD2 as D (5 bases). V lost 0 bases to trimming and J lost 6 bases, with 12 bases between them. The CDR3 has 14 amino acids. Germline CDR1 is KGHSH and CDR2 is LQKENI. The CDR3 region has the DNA TGTGCCAGCTCACCACCGTCCCCAGGAGGCGAGCAGTACTTC. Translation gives CASSPPSPGGEQYF.

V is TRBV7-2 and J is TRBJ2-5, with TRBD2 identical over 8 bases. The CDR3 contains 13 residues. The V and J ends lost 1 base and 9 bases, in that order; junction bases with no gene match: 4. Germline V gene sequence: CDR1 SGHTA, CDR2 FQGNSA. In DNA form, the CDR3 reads TGTGCCAGCAGCTTAGAGCGGGAGTCTCCCCAGTACTTC. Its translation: CASSLERESPQYF.

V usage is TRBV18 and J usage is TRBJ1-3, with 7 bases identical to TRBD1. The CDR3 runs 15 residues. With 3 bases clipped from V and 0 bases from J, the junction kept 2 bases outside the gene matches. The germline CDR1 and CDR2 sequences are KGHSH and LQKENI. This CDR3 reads CASSPGTDSGNTIYF. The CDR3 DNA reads TGTGCCAGCTCACCCGGGACAGACTCTGGAAACACCATATATTTT.

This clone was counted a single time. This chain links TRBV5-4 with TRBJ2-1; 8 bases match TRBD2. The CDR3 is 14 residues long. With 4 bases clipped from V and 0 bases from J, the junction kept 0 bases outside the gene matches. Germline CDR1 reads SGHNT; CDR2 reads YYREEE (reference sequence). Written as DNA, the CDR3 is TGTGCCAGCAGCGGGACTAGCTCCTACAATGAGCAGTTCTTC. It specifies CASSGTSSYNEQFF.

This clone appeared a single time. Written as DNA, the CDR3 is TGTGCCAGCGATTGGCAGGGCTCGGGGGTTTATAATTCACCCCTCCACTTT. Its translation: CASDWQGSGVYNSPLHF. This chain uses TRBV28 with TRBJ1-6; possibly TRBD1 for D (5 bases). CDR1 is MDHEN, CDR2 SYDVKM, per germline. V shed 8 bases and J shed 4 bases, with 21 bases lying between them. The length of the CDR3 is 17 residues.

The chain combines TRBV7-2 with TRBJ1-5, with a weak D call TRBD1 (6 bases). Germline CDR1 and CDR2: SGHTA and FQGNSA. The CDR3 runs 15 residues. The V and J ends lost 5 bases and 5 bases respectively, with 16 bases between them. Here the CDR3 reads CASSEGGGSYQPQHF. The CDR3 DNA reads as TGTGCCAGCAGCGAAGGGGGGGGGAGTTATCAGCCCCAGCATTTT.

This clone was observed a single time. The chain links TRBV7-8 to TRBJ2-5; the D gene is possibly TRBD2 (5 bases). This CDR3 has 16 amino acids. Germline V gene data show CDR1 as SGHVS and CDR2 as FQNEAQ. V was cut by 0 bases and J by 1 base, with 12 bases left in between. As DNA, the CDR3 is TGTGCCAGCAGCTTAGCCCGGACTCGAGCCCAAGAGACCCAGTACTTC. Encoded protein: CASSLARTRAQETQYF.

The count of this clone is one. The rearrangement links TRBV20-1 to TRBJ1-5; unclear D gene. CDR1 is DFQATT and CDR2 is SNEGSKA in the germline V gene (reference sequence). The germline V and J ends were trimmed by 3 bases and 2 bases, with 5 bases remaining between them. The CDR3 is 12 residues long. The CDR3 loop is CSASYGNQPQHF. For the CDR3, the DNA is TGCAGTGCTAGTTACGGCAATCAGCCCCAGCATTTT.

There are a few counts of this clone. The CDR3 region is CASSEDTAYNEQFF. For the CDR3, the DNA is TGTGCCAGCAGCGAGGACACCGCATACAATGAGCAGTTCTTC. The chain has TRBV5-4 and TRBJ2-1; D may be TRBD1 (5 bases). The length of the CDR3 is 14 residues. V lost 4 bases and J 4 bases, leaving 12 bases between the germline ends. The germline CDR1 and CDR2 sequences are SGHNT and YYREEE (reference sequence).

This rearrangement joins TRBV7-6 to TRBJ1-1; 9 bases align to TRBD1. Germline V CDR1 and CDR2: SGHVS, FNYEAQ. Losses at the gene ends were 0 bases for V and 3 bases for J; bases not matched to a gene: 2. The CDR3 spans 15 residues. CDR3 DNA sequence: TGTGCCAGCAGCTTAGCGACAGGGGGATACACTGAAGCTTTCTTT. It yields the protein CASSLATGGYTEAFF.

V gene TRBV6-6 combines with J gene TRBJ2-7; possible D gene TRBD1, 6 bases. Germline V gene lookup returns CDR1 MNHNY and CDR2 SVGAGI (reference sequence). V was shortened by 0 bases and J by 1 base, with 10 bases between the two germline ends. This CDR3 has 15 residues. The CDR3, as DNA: TGTGCCAGCAGTTACTCGGGCAGGGGATCCTACGAGCAGTACTTC. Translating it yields CASSYSGRGSYEQYF.

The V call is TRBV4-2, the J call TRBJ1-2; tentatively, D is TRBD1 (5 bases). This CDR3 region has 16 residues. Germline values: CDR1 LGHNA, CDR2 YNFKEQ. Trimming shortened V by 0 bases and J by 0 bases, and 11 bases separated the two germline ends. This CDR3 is CASSQDGAGPNYGYTF. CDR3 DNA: TGTGCCAGCAGCCAAGATGGGGCTGGGCCTAACTATGGCTACACCTTC.

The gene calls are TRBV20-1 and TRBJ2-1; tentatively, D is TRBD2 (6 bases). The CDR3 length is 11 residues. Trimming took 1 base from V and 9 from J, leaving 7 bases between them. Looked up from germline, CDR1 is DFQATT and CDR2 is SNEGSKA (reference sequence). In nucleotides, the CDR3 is TGCAGTGCTAGAGGTAGCGGTGAGCAGTTCTTC. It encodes CSARGSGEQFF.

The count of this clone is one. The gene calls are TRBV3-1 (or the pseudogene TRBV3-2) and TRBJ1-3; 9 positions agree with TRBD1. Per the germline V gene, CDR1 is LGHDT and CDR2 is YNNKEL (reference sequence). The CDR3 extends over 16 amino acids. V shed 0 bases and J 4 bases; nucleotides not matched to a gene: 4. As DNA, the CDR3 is TGTGCCAGCAGCCAAGACAAGACAGGGGGGGGAAACACCATATATTTT. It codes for CASSQDKTGGGNTIYF.

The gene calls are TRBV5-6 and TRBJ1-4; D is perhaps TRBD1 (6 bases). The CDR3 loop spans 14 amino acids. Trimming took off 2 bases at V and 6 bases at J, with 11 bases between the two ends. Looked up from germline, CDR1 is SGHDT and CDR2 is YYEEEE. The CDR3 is CASSFRGIHEKLFF. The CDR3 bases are TGTGCCAGCAGCTTCAGGGGCATTCATGAAAAACTGTTTTTT.

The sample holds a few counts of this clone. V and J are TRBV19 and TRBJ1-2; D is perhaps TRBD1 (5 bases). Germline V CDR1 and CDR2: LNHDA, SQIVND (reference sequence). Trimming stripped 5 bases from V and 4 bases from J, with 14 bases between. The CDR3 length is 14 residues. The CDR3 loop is CASSPLDIGYGYTF. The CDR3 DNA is TGTGCCAGTAGTCCTTTGGACATAGGCTATGGCTACACCTTC.

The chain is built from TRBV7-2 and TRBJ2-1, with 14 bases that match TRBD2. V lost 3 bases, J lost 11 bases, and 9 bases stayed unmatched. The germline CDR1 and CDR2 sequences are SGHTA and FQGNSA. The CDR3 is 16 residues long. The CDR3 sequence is CASSFGTSGSVTQQFF. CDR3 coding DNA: TGTGCCAGCAGCTTTGGGACTAGCGGGAGTGTTACCCAGCAGTTCTTC.

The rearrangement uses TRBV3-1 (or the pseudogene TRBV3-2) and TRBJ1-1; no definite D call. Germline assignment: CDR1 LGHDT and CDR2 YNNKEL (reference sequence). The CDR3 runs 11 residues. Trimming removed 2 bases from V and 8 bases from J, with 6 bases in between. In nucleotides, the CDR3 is TGTGCCAGCAGCCAACGAGGGGAAGCTTTCTTT. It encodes CASSQRGEAFF.

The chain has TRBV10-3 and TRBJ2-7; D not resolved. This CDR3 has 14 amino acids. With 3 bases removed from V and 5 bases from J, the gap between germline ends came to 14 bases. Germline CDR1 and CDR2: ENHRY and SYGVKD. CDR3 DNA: TGTGCCATCAGTGAAAGACTCAATAGAGACGAGCAGTACTTC. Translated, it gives CAISERLNRDEQYF.

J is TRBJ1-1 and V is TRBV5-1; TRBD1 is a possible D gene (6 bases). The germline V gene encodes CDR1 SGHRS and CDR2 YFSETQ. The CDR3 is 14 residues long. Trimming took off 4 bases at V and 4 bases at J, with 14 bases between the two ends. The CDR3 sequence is CASSPGQLGTEAFF. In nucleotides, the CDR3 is TGCGCCAGCAGCCCCGGACAGTTGGGCACTGAAGCTTTCTTT.

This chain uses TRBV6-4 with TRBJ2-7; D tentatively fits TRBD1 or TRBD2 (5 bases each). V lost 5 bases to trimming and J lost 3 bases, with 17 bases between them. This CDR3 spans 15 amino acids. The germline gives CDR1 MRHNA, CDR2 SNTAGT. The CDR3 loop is CASSPEWGPLYEQYF. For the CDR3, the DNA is TGTGCCAGCAGTCCCGAGTGGGGACCACTCTACGAGCAGTACTTC.

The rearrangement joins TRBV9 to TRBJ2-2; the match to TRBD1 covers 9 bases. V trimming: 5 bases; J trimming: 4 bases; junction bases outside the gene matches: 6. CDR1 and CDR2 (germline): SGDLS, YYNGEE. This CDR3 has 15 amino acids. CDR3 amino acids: CASSPETGGTGELFF. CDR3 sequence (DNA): TGTGCCAGCAGTCCCGAGACAGGGGGCACCGGGGAGCTGTTTTTT.

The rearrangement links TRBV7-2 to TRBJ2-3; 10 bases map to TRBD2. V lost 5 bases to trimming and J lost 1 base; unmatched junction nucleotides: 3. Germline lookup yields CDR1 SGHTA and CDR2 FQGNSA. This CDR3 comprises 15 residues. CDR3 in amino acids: CASSQTSGGTDTQYF. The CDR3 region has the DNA TGTGCCAGCAGCCAAACTAGCGGGGGCACAGATACGCAGTATTTT.